The 8 T cell receptor beta chains below come from one sample, sequenced in a study of T cell repertoires in cytomegalovirus infection. TCRdb called the reads again in MiXCR, with one record for every CDR3 protein. The sample shows about 830,000 distinct CDR3 sequences, less than 35% of them seen only once. No antigen has been assigned to these receptors. Sequencing used cultured CD8+ T cells from PBMCs, obtained from culture after CMV antigen stimulation. The receptors originated from a human donor in good health (CMV status not recorded). Some clones in this sample may be carry-over from other donors' samples.

The J gene is TRBJ1-3, the V gene TRBV12-3 or TRBV12-4; D uncertain. The CDR3 is made up of 14 amino acids. The V end was cut by 6 bases, the J end by 4 bases, with 13 bases between. The CDR3 DNA follows: TGTGCCAGCAGCCTGATGACGACGGGAAACACCATATATTTT. Protein sequence: CASSLMTTGNTIYF.

The chain recombines TRBV6-1 with TRBJ1-1, with 7 bases aligning to TRBD1. This CDR3 comprises 14 residues. Trimming removed 6 bases from V and 1 base from J; junction bases left unmatched: 5. Germline V gene lookup returns CDR1 MNHNS and CDR2 SASEGT. The CDR3: CASRLDRENTEAFF. CDR3 DNA: TGTGCCAGCAGGCTAGACAGGGAGAACACTGAAGCTTTCTTT.

This clonotype was recorded many times. DNA for the CDR3: TGTGCCAGCAGTACGTCCCGGGACGGCTCCTACGAGCAGTACGTC. Translation gives CASSTSRDGSYEQYV. The chain recombines TRBV27 with TRBJ2-7; D may be TRBD1 or TRBD2 (5 bases each). Trimming removed 5 bases at V and 0 bases at J, with 14 bases between. Germline V gene lookup returns CDR1 MNHEY and CDR2 SMNVEV (reference sequence). This CDR3 comprises 15 residues.

The genes are TRBV9 and TRBJ1-1; no reliable D call. CDR1 SGDLS and CDR2 YYNGEE come from the germline V gene. Trimming took 1 base from V and 11 from J, leaving 9 bases between them. The CDR3 contains 11 residues. For the CDR3, the DNA is TGTGCCAGCAGCGTACCATCTCCGGCTTTCTTT. This translates into CASSVPSPAFF.

J is TRBJ2-3 and V is TRBV2, with D tentatively TRBD2 (7 bases). The CDR3 contains 15 residues. Germline CDR1 SNHLY, CDR2 FYNNEI. V dropped 4 bases and J dropped 2 bases, with 13 bases sitting between them. For the CDR3, the DNA is TGTGCCAGCAGTGTGAAGGGGGACTACACAGATACGCAGTATTTT. It specifies CASSVKGDYTDTQYF.

The chain uses TRBV27 and TRBJ1-4; possible D gene TRBD1, 5 bases. The CDR3 runs 15 residues. Trimming pared 2 bases from V and 10 bases from J, leaving 17 bases between. The germline gives CDR1 MNHEY, CDR2 SMNVEV (reference sequence). The CDR3 DNA follows: TGTGCCAGCAGTTTAATTTCGGGGACTCACGGAAAACTGTTTTTT. It translates to CASSLISGTHGKLFF.

Concerning this clonotype itself: Germline is not matched at one junction end, which may reflect a read error. The chain links TRBV6-6 to TRBJ2-1; 10 bases fit TRBD2. The CDR3 loop spans 14 amino acids. Germline CDR1 is MNHNY and CDR2 is SVGAGI (reference sequence). For the CDR3, the DNA is TGTGTCAGCTCGGGGGCTAGCGGGGGTCTGGCGCAGTTCTTC. This sequence encodes CVSSGASGGLAQFF.

The V call is TRBV6-1, the J call TRBJ1-3, with unresolved D. V lost 2 bases to trimming and J lost 0 bases, with 14 bases between them. The CDR3 loop spans 17 amino acids. Germline lookup yields CDR1 MNHNS and CDR2 SASEGT. CDR3 nucleotides: TGTGCCAGCAGTGAAACACGTTGGCTTAGCTCTGGAAACACCATATATTTT. Protein: CASSETRWLSSGNTIYF.